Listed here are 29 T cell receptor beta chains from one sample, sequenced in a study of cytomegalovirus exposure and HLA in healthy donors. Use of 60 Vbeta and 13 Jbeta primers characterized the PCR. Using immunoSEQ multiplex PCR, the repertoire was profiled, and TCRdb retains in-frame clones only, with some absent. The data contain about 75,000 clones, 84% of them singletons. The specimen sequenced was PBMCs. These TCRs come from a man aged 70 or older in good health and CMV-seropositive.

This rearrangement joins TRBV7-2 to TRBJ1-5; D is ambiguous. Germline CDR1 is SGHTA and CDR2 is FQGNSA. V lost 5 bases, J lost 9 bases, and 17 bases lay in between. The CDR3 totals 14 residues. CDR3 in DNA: TGTGCCAGCAGCCAAGTTCGGAGCTCTAGGCCCCAGCATTTT. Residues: CASSQVRSSRPQHF.

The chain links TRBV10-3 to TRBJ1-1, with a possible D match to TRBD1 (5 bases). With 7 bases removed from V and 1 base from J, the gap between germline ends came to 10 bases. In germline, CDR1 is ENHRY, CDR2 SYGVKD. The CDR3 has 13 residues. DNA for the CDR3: TGTGCCATCAAAGTACAGGAGAACACTGAAGCTTTCTTT. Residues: CAIKVQENTEAFF.

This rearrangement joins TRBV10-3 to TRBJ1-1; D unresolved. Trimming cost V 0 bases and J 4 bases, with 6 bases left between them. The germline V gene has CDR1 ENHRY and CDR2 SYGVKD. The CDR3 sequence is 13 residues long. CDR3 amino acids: CAISESGPTEAFF. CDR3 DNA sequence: TGTGCCATCAGTGAGTCTGGGCCCACTGAAGCTTTCTTT.

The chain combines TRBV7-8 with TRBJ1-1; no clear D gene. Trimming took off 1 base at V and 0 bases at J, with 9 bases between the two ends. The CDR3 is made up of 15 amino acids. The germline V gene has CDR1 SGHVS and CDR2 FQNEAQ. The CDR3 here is CASSLGTVMNTEAFF. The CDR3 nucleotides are TGTGCCAGCAGCTTAGGAACAGTTATGAACACTGAAGCTTTCTTT.

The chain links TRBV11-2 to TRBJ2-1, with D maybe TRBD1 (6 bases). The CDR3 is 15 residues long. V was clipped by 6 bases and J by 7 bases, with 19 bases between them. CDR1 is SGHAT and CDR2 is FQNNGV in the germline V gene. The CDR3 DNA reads TGTGCCAGCAGTCGACCGGGACAAAACTATAATGAGCAGTTCTTC. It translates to CASSRPGQNYNEQFF. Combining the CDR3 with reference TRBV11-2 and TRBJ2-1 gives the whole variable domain EAGVAQSPRYKIIEKRQSVAFWCNPISGHATLYWYQQILGQGPKLLIQFQNNGVVDDSQLPKDRFSAERLKGVDSTLKIQPAKLEDSAVYLCASSRPGQNYNEQFFGPGTRLTVL.

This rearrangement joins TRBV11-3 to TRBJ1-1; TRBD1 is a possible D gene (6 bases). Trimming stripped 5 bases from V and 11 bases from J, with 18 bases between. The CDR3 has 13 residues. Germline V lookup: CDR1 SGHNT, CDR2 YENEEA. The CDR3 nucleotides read TGTGCCAGCAGCCCAGGGTTCGGGACAAGGGCTTTCTTT. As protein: CASSPGFGTRAFF. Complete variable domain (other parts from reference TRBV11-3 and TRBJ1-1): EAGVVQSPRYKIIEKKQPVAFWCNPISGHNTLYWYLQNLGQGPELLIRYENEEAVDDSQLPKDRFSAERLKGVDSTLKIQPAELGDSAVYLCASSPGFGTRAFFGQGTRLTVV.

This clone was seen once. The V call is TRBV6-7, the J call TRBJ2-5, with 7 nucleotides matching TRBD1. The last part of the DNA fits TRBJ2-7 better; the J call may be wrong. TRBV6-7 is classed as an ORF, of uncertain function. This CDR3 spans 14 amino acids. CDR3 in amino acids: CASLLRGLTYEQYF. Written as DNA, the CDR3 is TGTGCCAGCCTTCTTAGGGGGCTCACCTACGAGCAGTACTTC.

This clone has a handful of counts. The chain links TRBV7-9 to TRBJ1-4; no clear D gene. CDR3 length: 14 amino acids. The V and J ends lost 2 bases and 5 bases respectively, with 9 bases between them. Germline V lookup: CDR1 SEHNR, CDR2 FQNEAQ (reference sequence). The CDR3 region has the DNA TGTGCCAGCAGCTTACGAGAAATCAATGAAAAACTGTTTTTT. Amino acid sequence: CASSLREINEKLFF.

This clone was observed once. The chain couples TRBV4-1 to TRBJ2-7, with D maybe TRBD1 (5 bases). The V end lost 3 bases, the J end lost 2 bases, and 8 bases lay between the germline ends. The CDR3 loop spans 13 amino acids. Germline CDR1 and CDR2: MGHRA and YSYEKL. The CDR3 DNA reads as TGCGCCAGCAGCCACGCGGACACCTACGAGCAGTACTTC. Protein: CASSHADTYEQYF.

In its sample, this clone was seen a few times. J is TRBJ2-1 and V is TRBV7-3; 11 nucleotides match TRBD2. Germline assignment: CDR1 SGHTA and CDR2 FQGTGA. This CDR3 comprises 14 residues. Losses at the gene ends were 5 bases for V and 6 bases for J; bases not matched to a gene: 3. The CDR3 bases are TGTGCCAGCAGCCCACTAGCGGGAGTCAATGAGCAGTTCTTC. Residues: CASSPLAGVNEQFF. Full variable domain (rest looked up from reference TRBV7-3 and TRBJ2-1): GAGVSQTPSNKVTEKGKYVELRCDPISGHTALYWYRQSLGQGPEFLIYFQGTGAADDSGLPNDRFFAVRPEGSVSTLKIQRTERGDSAVYLCASSPLAGVNEQFFGPGTRLTVL.

This chain's CDR3 is CASSISGSSYNEQFF. In nucleotides, the CDR3 is TGTGCCAGCAGCATTAGCGGGAGCTCCTACAATGAGCAGTTCTTC. This chain uses TRBV7-6 with TRBJ2-1; 9 bases are a match to TRBD2. V lost 5 bases and J lost 0; bases outside the gene matches: 2. Germline CDR1 is SGHVS and CDR2 is FNYEAQ. This CDR3 is built from 15 residues.

The CDR3 DNA sequence: TGTGCCAGTTCCATCCGGGAGGGAGACTACGAGCAGTACTTC. It yields the protein CASSIREGDYEQYF. The V call is TRBV27, the J call TRBJ2-7, with 8 bases lining up with TRBD2. V shed 9 bases and J 3 bases; nucleotides not matched to a gene: 10. CDR3 size: 14 residues. CDR1 and CDR2 (germline): MNHEY, SMNVEV (reference sequence).

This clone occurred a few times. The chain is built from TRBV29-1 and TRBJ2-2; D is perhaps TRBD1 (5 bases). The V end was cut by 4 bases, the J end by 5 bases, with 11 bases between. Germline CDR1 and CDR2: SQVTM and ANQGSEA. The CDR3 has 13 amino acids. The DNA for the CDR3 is TGCAGCGTTGCGTCAGGGCCGACCGGGGAGCTGTTTTTT. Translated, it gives CSVASGPTGELFF.

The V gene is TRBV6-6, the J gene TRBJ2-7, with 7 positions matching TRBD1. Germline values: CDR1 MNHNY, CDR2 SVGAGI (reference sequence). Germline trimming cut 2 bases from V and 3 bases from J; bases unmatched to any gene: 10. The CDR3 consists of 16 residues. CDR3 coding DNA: TGTGCCAGCAGTTACCCGAGACCCGGGACAGTCTACGAGCAGTACTTC. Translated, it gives CASSYPRPGTVYEQYF.

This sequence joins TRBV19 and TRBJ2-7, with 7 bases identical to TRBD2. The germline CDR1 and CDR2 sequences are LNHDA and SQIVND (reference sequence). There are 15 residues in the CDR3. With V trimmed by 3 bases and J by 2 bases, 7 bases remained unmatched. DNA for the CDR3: TGTGCCAGTAGTATTTTACCGGGGGGAACCTACGAGCAGTACTTC. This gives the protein CASSILPGGTYEQYF. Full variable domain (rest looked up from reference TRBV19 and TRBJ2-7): DGGITQSPKYLFRKEGQNVTLSCEQNLNHDAMYWYRQDPGQGLRLIYYSQIVNDFQKGDIAEGYSVSREKKESFPLTVTSAQKNPTAFYLCASSILPGGTYEQYFGPGTRLTVT.

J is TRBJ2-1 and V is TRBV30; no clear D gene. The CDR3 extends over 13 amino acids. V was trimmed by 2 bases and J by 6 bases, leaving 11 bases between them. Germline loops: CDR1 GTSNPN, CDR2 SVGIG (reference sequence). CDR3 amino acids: CAWSTLLSNEQFF. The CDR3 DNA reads TGTGCCTGGAGTACCCTATTGTCCAATGAGCAGTTCTTC.

The CDR3 loop reads CASSETGVQPQHF. DNA of the CDR3: TGTGCCAGTAGTGAGACAGGGGTTCAGCCCCAGCATTTT. The chain uses TRBV19 and TRBJ1-5; 8 bases are a match to TRBD1. The CDR3 has 13 residues. V lost 5 bases and J lost 6; bases outside the gene matches: 3. In germline, CDR1 is LNHDA, CDR2 SQIVND (reference sequence). The full variable domain, with the rest looked up from reference TRBV19 and TRBJ1-5, is DGGITQSPKYLFRKEGQNVTLSCEQNLNHDAMYWYRQDPGQGLRLIYYSQIVNDFQKGDIAEGYSVSREKKESFPLTVTSAQKNPTAFYLCASSETGVQPQHFGDGTRLSIL.

The DNA of the CDR3 is TGTGCCAGCAGTTTAGTATCAGGGGCCGCAGATACGCAGTATTTT. As protein: CASSLVSGAADTQYF. This chain links TRBV28 with TRBJ2-3; possible D gene TRBD1, 6 bases. The CDR3 length is 15 residues. The V and J ends lost 2 bases and 4 bases respectively, with 13 bases between them. The germline V gene has CDR1 MDHEN and CDR2 SYDVKM.

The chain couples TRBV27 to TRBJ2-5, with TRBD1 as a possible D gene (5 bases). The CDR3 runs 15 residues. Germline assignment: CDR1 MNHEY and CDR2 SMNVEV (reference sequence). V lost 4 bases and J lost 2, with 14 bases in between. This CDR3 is CASSSRADNQETQYF. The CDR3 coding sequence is TGTGCCAGCAGTTCCCGGGCGGACAATCAAGAGACCCAGTACTTC.

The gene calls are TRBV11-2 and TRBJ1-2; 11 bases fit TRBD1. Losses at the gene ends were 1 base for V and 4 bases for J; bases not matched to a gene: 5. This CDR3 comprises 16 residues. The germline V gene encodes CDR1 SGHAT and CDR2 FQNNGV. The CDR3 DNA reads TGTGCCAGCAGCTTAGGGACAGGGGGCGCCGGCTATGGCTACACCTTC. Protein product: CASSLGTGGAGYGYTF.

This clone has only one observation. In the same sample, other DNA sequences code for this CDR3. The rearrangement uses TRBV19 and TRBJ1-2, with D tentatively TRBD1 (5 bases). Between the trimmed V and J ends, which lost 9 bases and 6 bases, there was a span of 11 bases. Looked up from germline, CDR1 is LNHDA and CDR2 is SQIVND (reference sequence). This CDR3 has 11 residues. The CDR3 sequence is CASRWGDGYTF. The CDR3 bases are TGTGCCAGCAGGTGGGGGGATGGCTACACCTTC.

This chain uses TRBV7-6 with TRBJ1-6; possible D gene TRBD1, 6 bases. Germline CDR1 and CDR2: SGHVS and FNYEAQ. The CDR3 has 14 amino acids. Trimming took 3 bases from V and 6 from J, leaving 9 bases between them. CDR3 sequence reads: CASSFRQANSPLHF. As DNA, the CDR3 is TGTGCCAGCAGCTTCCGACAGGCTAATTCACCCCTCCACTTT.

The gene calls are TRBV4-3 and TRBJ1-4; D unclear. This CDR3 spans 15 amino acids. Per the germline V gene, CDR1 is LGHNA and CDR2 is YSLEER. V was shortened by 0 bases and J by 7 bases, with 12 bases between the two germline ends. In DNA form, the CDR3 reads TGCGCCAGCAGCCAAGATAGGGTCCGGGGTGAAAAACTGTTTTTT. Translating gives CASSQDRVRGEKLFF.

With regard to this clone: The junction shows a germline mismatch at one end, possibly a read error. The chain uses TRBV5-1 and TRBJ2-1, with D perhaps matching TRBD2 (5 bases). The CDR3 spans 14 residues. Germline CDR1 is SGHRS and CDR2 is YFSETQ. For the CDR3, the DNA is TGCGCCAGCACCCTTGAACTAGGACCCAATCAGCAGTTCTTC. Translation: CASTLELGPNQQFF.

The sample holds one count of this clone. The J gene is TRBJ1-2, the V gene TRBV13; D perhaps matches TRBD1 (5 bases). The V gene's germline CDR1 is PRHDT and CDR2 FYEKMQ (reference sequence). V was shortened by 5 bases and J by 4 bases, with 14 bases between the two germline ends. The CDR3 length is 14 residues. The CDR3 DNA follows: TGTGCCAGCAGCCCCCGAAGGGGCGCCTATGGCTACACCTTC. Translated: CASSPRRGAYGYTF.

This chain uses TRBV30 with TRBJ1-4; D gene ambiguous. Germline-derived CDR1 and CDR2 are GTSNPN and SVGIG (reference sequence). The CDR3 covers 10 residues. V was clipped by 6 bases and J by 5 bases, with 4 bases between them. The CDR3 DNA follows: TGTGCCTGCCGGAATGAAAAACTGTTTTTT. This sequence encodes CACRNEKLFF.

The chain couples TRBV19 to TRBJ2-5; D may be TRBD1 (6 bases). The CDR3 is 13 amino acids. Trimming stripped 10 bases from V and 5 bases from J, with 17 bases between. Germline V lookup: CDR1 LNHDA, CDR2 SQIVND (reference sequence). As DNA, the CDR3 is TGTGCCACCAAGGTCAGGGGTAGGGAGACCCAGTACTTC. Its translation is CATKVRGRETQYF.

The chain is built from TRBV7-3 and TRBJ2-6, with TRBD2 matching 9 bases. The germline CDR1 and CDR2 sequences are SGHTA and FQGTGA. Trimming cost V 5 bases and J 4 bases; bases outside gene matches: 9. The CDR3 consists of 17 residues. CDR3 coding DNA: TGTGCCAGCAGCCCCGGCGGGAGGGCCAACGGGGCCAACGTCCTGACTTTC. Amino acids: CASSPGGRANGANVLTF.

The DNA for the CDR3 is TGCGCCAGCAGAGCCGGACAGGAATCCTATGGCTACACCTTC. Protein product: CASRAGQESYGYTF. This chain links TRBV5-1 with TRBJ1-2; 7 bases line up with TRBD1. Looked up from germline, CDR1 is SGHRS and CDR2 is YFSETQ. V dropped 5 bases and J dropped 4; count of bases not matched to a gene: 8. The CDR3 has 14 residues.